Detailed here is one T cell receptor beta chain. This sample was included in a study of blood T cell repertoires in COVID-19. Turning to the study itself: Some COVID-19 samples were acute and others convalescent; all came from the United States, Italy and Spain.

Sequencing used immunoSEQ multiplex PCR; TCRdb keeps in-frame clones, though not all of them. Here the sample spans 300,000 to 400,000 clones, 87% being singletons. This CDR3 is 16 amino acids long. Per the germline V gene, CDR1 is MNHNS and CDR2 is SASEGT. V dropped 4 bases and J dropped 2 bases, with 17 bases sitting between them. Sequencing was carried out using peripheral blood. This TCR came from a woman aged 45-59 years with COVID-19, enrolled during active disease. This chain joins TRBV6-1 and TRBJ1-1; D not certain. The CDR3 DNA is TGTGCCAGCAGTGTCCTTGAGAGGTCGGTCAACACTGAAGCTTTCTTT. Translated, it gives CASSVLERSVNTEAFF.